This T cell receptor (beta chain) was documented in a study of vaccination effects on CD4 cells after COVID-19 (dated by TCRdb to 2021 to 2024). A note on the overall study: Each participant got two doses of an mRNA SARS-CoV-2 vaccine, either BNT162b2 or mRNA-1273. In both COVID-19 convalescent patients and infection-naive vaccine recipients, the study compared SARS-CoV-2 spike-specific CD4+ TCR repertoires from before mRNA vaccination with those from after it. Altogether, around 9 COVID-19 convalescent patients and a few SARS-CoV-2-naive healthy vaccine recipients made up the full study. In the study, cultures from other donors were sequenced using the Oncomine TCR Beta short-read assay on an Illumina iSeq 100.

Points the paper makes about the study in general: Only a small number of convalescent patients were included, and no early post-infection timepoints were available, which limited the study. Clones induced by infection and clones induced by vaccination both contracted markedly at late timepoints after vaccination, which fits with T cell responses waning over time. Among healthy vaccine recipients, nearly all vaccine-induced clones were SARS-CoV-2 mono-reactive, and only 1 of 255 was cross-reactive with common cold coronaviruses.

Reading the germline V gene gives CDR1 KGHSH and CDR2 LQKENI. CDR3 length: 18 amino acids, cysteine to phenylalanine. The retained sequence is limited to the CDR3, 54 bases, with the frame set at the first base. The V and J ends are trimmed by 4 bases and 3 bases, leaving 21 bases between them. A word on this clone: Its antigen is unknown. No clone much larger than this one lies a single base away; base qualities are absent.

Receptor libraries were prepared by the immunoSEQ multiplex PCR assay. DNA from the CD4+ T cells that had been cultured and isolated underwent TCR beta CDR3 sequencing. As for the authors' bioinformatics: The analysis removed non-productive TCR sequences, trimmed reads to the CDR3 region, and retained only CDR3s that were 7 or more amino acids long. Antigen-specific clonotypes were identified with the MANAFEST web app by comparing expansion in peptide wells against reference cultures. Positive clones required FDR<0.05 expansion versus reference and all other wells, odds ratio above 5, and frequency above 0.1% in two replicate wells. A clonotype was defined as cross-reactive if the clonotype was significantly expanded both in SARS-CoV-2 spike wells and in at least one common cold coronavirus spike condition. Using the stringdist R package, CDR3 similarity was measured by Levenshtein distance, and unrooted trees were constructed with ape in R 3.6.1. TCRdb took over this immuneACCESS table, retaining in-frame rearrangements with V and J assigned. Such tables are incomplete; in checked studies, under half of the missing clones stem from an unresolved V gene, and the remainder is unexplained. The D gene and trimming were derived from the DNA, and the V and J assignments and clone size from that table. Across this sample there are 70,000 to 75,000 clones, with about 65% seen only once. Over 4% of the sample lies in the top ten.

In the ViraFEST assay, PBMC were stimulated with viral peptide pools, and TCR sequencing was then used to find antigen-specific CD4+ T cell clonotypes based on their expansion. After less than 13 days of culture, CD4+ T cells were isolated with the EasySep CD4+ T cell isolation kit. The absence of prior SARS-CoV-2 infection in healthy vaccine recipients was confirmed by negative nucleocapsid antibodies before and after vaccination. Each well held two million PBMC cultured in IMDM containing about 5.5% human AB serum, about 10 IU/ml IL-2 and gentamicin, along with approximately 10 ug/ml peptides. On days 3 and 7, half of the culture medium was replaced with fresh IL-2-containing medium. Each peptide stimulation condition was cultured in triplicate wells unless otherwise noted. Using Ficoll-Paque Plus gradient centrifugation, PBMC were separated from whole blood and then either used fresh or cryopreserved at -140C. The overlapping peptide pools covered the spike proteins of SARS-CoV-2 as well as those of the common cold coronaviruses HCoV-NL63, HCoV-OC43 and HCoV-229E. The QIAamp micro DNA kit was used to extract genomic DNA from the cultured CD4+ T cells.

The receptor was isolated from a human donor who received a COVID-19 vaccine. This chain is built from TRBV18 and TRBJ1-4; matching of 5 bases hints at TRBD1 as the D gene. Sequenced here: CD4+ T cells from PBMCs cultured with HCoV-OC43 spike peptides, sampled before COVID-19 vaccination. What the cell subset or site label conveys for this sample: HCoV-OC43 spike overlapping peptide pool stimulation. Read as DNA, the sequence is TGTGCCAGCTCACTAAATCAAATCAGGGAAGGCGCTAATGAAAAACTGTTTTTT. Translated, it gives CASSLNQIREGANEKLFF. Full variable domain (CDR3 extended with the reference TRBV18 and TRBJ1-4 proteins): NAGVMQNPRHLVRRRGQEARLRCSPMKGHSHVYWYRQLPEEGLKFMVYLQKENIIDESGMPKERFSAEFPKEGPSILRIQQVVRGDSAAYFCASSLNQIREGANEKLFFGSGTQLSVL.